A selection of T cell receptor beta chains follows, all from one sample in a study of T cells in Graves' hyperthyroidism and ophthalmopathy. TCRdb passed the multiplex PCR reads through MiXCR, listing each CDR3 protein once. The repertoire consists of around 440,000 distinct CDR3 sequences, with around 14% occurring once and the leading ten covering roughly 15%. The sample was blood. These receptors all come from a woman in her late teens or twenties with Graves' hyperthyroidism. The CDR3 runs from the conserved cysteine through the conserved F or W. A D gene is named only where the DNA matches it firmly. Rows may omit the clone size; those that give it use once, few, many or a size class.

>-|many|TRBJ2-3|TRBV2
CASSEVRRADTQYF
TGTGCCAGCAGTGAAGTCAGGAGGGCAGATACGCAGTATTTT
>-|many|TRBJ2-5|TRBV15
CATSRGGGNQETQYF
TGTGCCACCAGCAGAGGTGGCGGGAACCAAGAGACCCAGTACTTC
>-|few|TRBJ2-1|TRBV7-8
CASSSLGYNEQFF
TGTGCCAGCAGCTCCCTAGGCTACAATGAGCAGTTCTTC
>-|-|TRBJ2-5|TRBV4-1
CASSQVSALKETQYF
TGCGCCAGCAGCCAAGTGTCAGCGCTCAAGGAGACCCAGTACTTC
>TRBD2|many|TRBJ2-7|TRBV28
CASSYRYGRAPREREQYF
TGTGCCAGCAGTTATAGATACGGGAGGGCCCCCAGAGAACGGGAGCAGTACTTC
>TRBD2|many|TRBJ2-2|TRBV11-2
CASSFFTGGPGELFF
TGTGCCAGCAGCTTTTTTACGGGGGGACCCGGGGAGCTGTTTTTT
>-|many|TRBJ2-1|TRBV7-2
CASSLERRGVGSEQFF
TGTGCCAGCAGCTTAGAACGGAGGGGGGTGGGCAGTGAGCAGTTCTTC
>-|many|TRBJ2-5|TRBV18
CASASLQRQETQYF
TGTGCCAGCGCAAGCTTACAGCGCCAAGAGACCCAGTACTTC
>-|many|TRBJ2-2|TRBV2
CASSEPLRELFF
TGTGCCAGCAGTGAGCCCCTCAGGGAGCTGTTTTTT
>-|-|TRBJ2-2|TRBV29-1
CSVDRMNTGELFF
TGCAGCGTAGATCGAATGAACACCGGGGAGCTGTTTTTT
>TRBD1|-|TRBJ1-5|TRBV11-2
CASSLETGRNQPQHF
TGTGCCAGCAGCTTAGAGACAGGGAGGAATCAGCCCCAGCATTTT
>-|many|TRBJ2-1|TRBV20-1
CSARVSRGSSYNEQFF
TGCAGTGCTAGAGTTTCACGGGGGAGCTCCTACAATGAGCAGTTCTTC
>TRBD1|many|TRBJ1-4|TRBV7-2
CASRETGLTANEKLFF
TGTGCCAGCAGGGAGACAGGGTTGACGGCTAATGAAAAACTGTTTTTT
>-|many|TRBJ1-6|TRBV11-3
CASRPTGYNSPLHF
TGTGCCAGCAGACCGACAGGCTATAATTCACCCCTCCACTTT
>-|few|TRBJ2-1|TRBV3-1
CASSQRGPSSYNEQFF
TGTGCCAGCAGCCAGAGGGGACCCAGCTCCTACAATGAGCAGTTCTTC
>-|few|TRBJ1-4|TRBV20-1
CSAPGGFGHTNEKLFF
TGCAGTGCCCCGGGGGGATTTGGGCACACTAATGAAAAACTGTTTTTT
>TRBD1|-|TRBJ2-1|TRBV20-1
CSARGGTGNYNEQFF
TGCAGTGCTAGAGGCGGGACAGGGAACTACAATGAGCAGTTCTTC
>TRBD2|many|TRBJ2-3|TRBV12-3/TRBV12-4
CASSFGSGAGTDTQYF
TGTGCCAGCAGTTTTGGCAGCGGGGCTGGCACAGATACGCAGTATTTT
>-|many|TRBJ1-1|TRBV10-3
CAISESLQVWQANGNTEAFF
TGTGCCATCAGTGAGTCTTTACAGGTCTGGCAGGCCAATGGTAACACTGAAGCTTTCTTT
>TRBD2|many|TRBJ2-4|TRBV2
CASSERESAKNIQYF
TGTGCCAGCAGTGAGCGGGAGTCAGCCAAAAACATTCAGTACTTC
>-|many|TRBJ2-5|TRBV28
CASTSSNEGRPETQYF
TGTGCCAGCACCTCTTCGAACGAAGGGCGGCCAGAGACCCAGTACTTC
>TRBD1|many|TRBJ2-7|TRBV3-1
CASSQRRQGASEQYF
TGTGCCAGCAGCCAACGCAGACAGGGGGCTAGCGAGCAGTACTTC
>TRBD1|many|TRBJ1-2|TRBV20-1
CSARDPGQGAYGYTF
TGCAGTGCTAGAGATCCGGGACAGGGGGCCTATGGCTACACCTTC
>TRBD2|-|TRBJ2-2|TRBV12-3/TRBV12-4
CASSPQPSQRGVNTGELFF
TGTGCCAGCAGTCCACAGCCCTCCCAGCGGGGGGTTAACACCGGGGAGCTGTTTTTT
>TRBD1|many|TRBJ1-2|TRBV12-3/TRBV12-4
CASSSPSGTGRGGYTF
TGTGCCAGCAGTTCCCCATCCGGGACAGGGCGAGGTGGCTACACCTTC
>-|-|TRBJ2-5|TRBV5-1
CASSQRDSQETQYF
TGCGCCAGCAGCCAGCGGGACAGTCAAGAGACCCAGTACTTC
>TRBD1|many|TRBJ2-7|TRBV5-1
CASSPGQVTYEQYF
TGCGCCAGCAGCCCCGGACAGGTAACCTACGAGCAGTACTTC
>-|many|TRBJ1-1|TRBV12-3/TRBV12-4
CASSVRWARGMNTEAFF
TGTGCCAGCTCAGTTCGGTGGGCTAGGGGGATGAACACTGAAGCTTTCTTT
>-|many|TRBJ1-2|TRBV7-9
CASSLLDLGPWYGYTF
TGTGCCAGCAGCTTACTAGACCTAGGTCCATGGTATGGCTACACCTTC
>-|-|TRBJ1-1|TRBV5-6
CASSQTKRLRSSEAFF
TGTGCCAGCAGCCAGACTAAGAGGCTAAGGAGTAGTGAAGCTTTCTTT
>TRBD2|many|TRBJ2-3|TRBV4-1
CASSLSREGSTDTQYF
TGCGCCAGCAGCCTATCGCGGGAGGGGAGCACAGATACGCAGTATTTT
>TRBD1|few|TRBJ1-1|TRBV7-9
CASGTGAAEAFF
TGTGCCAGCGGAACAGGGGCGGCTGAAGCTTTCTTT
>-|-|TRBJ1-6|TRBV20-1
CSARGTTENNSPLHF
TGCAGTGCTAGAGGGACGACAGAAAATAATTCACCCCTCCACTTT
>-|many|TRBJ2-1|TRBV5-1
CASTASYNEQFF
TGCGCCAGCACCGCTTCATACAATGAGCAGTTCTTC
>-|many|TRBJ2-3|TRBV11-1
CASSSLSLGTDTQYF
TGTGCCAGCAGTTCCCTAAGCTTGGGCACAGATACGCAGTATTTT
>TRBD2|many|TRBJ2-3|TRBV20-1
CSARPLAGGHTDTQYF
TGCAGTGCTAGACCCTTAGCGGGGGGCCACACAGATACGCAGTATTTT
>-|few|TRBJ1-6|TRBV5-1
CASSVDSLYNSPLHF
TGCGCCAGCAGCGTCGACAGTCTCTATAATTCACCCCTCCACTTT
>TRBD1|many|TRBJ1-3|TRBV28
CASSTGGSGNTIYF
TGTGCCAGCAGTACAGGGGGCTCTGGAAACACCATATATTTT
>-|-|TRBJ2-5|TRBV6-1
CASSGPGRQETQYF
TGTGCCAGCAGTGGGCCCGGTAGACAAGAGACCCAGTACTTC
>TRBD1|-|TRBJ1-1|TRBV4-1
CASSQGGGGVANTEAFF
TGCGCCAGCAGCCAAGGAGGAGGGGGCGTGGCGAACACTGAAGCTTTCTTT
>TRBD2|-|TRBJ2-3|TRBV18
CASSPRPAGGGTGTQYF
TGTGCCAGCTCACCACGGCCAGCGGGGGGCGGCACAGGTACGCAGTATTTT
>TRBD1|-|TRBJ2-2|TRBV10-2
CASSPGQGRAGELFF
TGCGCCAGCAGCCCGGGACAGGGGCGAGCCGGGGAGCTGTTTTTT
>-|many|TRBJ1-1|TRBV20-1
CSATPLTGMNTEAFF
TGCAGTGCTACTCCGCTAACAGGGATGAACACTGAAGCTTTCTTT
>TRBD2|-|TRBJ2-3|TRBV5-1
CASSSNSGRASADTQYF
TGCGCCAGCAGCTCAAATAGCGGGAGGGCCTCGGCAGATACGCAGTATTTT
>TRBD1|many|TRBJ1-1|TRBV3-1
CASSHGQGLNTEAFF
TGTGCCAGCAGCCACGGACAGGGTTTGAACACTGAAGCTTTCTTT
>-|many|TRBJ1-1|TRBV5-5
CASRDQVNTEAFF
TGTGCCAGCAGGGATCAGGTGAACACTGAAGCTTTCTTT